The 18 T cell receptor beta chains below all came from one sample that was sequenced in a study of blood T cell repertoires in COVID-19. Using immunoSEQ multiplex PCR, the repertoire was profiled, and TCRdb retains in-frame clones only, with some absent. The table has roughly 140,000 clones, 75% to 90% seen once; the top ten hold approximately 0.5%. Sequenced: peripheral blood. The receptors stem from a man in his 60s with acute or convalescent COVID-19.

This clone has just one count. This chain uses TRBV4-2 with TRBJ1-6; a possible D gene is TRBD1 (5 bases). The CDR3 extends over 14 amino acids. Trimming stripped 0 bases from V and 10 bases from J, with 10 bases between. CDR1 is LGHNA, CDR2 YNFKEQ, per germline. The CDR3 loop reads CASSQDDSRSPLHF. CDR3 nucleotide sequence: TGTGCCAGCAGCCAAGATGACAGTCGGTCACCCCTCCACTTT.

This chain joins TRBV9 and TRBJ2-7, with 9 bases aligning to TRBD2. Germline CDR1 SGDLS, CDR2 YYNGEE. The J segment lost 0 bases and the V segment lost 4 bases, leaving 11 bases of the junction unmatched. This CDR3 has 17 residues. CDR3 sequence (DNA): TGTGCCAGCAGCTCCCGGAGTTTTAGCGGGAGCTCCTACGAGCAGTACTTC. The encoded protein is CASSSRSFSGSSYEQYF.

This clone was seen a handful of times. V usage is TRBV2 and J usage is TRBJ2-1; the match to TRBD1 covers 10 bases. The V gene's germline CDR1 is SNHLY and CDR2 FYNNEI. V gave up 8 bases and J gave up 9 bases; unmatched junction bases: 10. CDR3 length: 14 amino acids. CDR3 nucleotide sequence: TGTGCCAGCGTCCAGGACAGGGGGTCGGGTGAGCAGTTCTTC. Translation gives CASVQDRGSGEQFF.

The chain uses TRBV5-4 and TRBJ2-5; 7 bases match TRBD1. Germline V gives CDR1 SGHNT, CDR2 YYREEE (reference sequence). Germline trimming cut 4 bases from V and 5 bases from J; bases unmatched to any gene: 8. The CDR3 covers 14 residues. CDR3 in DNA: TGTGCCAGCAGCATCACAGGGGCAATGGAGACCCAGTACTTC. This gives the protein CASSITGAMETQYF.

This chain connects TRBV27 to TRBJ1-5, with 8 bases that match TRBD1. The V segment lost 1 base and the J segment 4 bases; nucleotides outside the gene matches: 9. The length of the CDR3 is 17 residues. Germline-derived CDR1 and CDR2 are MNHEY and SMNVEV (reference sequence). The CDR3 protein is CASSLWSFGQGNQPQHF. DNA of the CDR3: TGTGCCAGCAGTTTATGGTCTTTCGGACAGGGAAATCAGCCCCAGCATTTT.

The genes are TRBV7-2 and TRBJ2-3, with 12 bases that match TRBD2. This CDR3 is built from 18 residues. Germline V gene sequence: CDR1 SGHTA, CDR2 FQGNSA. V shed 5 bases, J shed 0 bases, and the junction held 9 bases outside the gene matches. As DNA, the CDR3 is TGTGCCAGCAGCCGGACCCTAGCGGGGGGGGTTAGCACAGATACGCAGTATTTT. It specifies CASSRTLAGGVSTDTQYF.

The count of this clone is one. The chain uses TRBV5-4 and TRBJ1-4; TRBD1 matches at 7 bases. CDR1 and CDR2 (germline): SGHNT, YYREEE (reference sequence). The CDR3 has 17 amino acids. The J segment lost 4 bases and the V segment lost 2 bases, leaving 11 bases of the junction unmatched. CDR3 residues: CASSLGDSSLINEKLFF. The CDR3 DNA reads as TGTGCCAGCAGCTTAGGGGACAGCTCTTTGATTAATGAAAAACTGTTTTTT.

This chain connects TRBV27 to TRBJ1-2; D remains ambiguous. The V gene's germline CDR1 is MNHEY and CDR2 SMNVEV (reference sequence). With 5 bases removed from V and 7 bases from J, the gap between germline ends came to 11 bases. CDR3 length equals 12 residues. CDR3 region: CASSGGFGGYTF. DNA for the CDR3: TGTGCCAGCAGTGGCGGGTTCGGTGGCTACACCTTC.

The chain employs TRBV7-2 and TRBJ2-4; 7 nucleotides align to TRBD1. Germline V gives CDR1 SGHTA, CDR2 FQGNSA. The CDR3 contains 19 residues. The V and J ends lost 4 bases and 5 bases, in that order; junction bases with no gene match: 20. The CDR3 DNA reads as TGTGCCAGCAGCTCTCACTCTTTACCCCAAGGGGGCGACCAAAACATTCAGTACTTC. Protein sequence: CASSSHSLPQGGDQNIQYF.

The chain is built from TRBV2 and TRBJ2-3, with 10 bases lining up with TRBD1. Trimming removed 4 bases from V and 4 bases from J; junction bases left unmatched: 5. Germline V gives CDR1 SNHLY, CDR2 FYNNEI. CDR3 length equals 15 residues. CDR3 loop: CASSGSGTGADTQYF. The CDR3 DNA sequence: TGTGCCAGCAGTGGATCCGGGACAGGGGCAGATACGCAGTATTTT.

The chain uses TRBV19 and TRBJ2-3; 7 bases are a match to TRBD2. The CDR3 has 16 amino acids. CDR1 LNHDA and CDR2 SQIVND come from the germline V gene (reference sequence). J lost 5 bases, V lost 1 base, and 9 bases had no gene match. CDR3 amino acids: CASSIGGGTLGDTQYF. CDR3 nucleotides: TGTGCCAGTAGTATAGGGGGGGGGACCCTCGGAGATACGCAGTATTTT.

The chain has TRBV7-9 and TRBJ1-4, with TRBD1 as a possible D gene (5 bases). The CDR3 totals 14 residues. Trimming stripped 8 bases from V and 0 bases from J, with 10 bases between. Germline-derived CDR1 and CDR2 are SEHNR and FQNEAQ (reference sequence). DNA of the CDR3: TGTGCCAGCTCCCGGGGGGCAACTAATGAAAAACTGTTTTTT. It is translated as CASSRGATNEKLFF.

The rearrangement links TRBV7-3 to TRBJ2-7, with 9 positions matching TRBD2. Germline values: CDR1 SGHTA, CDR2 FQGTGA. The CDR3 has 15 amino acids. Trimming cost V 6 bases and J 0 bases; bases outside gene matches: 6. The CDR3 reads CASSSSGGTSYEQYF. In nucleotides, the CDR3 is TGTGCCAGCAGTTCGAGCGGGGGGACCTCCTACGAGCAGTACTTC.

This clone was recorded once. V usage is TRBV7-2 and J usage is TRBJ2-7; TRBD1 might be the D (8 bases). Germline V gives CDR1 SGHTA, CDR2 FQGNSA. The CDR3 totals 15 residues. V was shortened by 4 bases and J by 2 bases, with 15 bases between the two germline ends. CDR3 region: CASSYRGGPPYEQYF. CDR3 DNA: TGTGCCAGCAGCTACAGGGGGGGGCCGCCCTACGAGCAGTACTTC.

The chain couples TRBV6-5 to TRBJ2-7; D unresolved. Germline V gene lookup returns CDR1 MNHEY and CDR2 SVGAGI. The CDR3 runs to 13 residues. The ends were cut back, 5 bases at V and 6 bases at J, with 14 bases in the middle. CDR3 sequence reads: CASSQSFSGEQYF. The CDR3 DNA is TGTGCCAGCAGTCAATCGTTTAGTGGCGAGCAGTACTTC.

The chain uses TRBV7-8 and TRBJ1-5; D not resolved. CDR1 is SGHVS, CDR2 FQNEAQ, per germline. The CDR3 sequence is 15 residues long. Trimming shortened V by 0 bases and J by 4 bases, and 10 bases separated the two germline ends. CDR3 sequence: CASSLAGGGNQPQHF. The CDR3 coding sequence is TGTGCCAGCAGCTTAGCGGGAGGAGGGAATCAGCCCCAGCATTTT.

The J gene is TRBJ2-7, the V gene TRBV18, with TRBD2 matching 8 bases. The CDR3 consists of 15 residues. Germline V gene lookup returns CDR1 KGHSH and CDR2 LQKENI. The ends lost 3 bases at V and 4 bases at J; junction bases unmatched: 8. CDR3 in DNA: TGTGCCAGCTCACCCCTCGGACTAGCCCGTTACGAGCAGTACTTC. Translating it yields CASSPLGLARYEQYF.

The chain carries TRBV19 and TRBJ1-4; 7 bases line up with TRBD1. The CDR3 length is 15 residues. Per the germline V gene, CDR1 is LNHDA and CDR2 is SQIVND (reference sequence). V lost 3 bases, J lost 4 bases, and 5 bases stayed unmatched. The CDR3, as DNA: TGTGCCAGTAGTATCCCGACAGGGCTTAATGAAAAACTGTTTTTT. Residues: CASSIPTGLNEKLFF.